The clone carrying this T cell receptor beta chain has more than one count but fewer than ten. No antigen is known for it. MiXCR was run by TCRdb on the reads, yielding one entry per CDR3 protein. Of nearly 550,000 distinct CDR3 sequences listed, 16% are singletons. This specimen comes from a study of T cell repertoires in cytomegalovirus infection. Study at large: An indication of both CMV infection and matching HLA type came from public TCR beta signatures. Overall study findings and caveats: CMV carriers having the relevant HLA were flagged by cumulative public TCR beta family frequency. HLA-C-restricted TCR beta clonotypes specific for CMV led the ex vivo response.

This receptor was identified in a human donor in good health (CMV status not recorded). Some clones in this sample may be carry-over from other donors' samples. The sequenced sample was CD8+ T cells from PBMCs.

The CDR3 nucleotides are TGCGCCAGCAGCCAGAACAGGGTTGATGGCTACACCTTC. Amino acids: CASSQNRVDGYTF. This chain connects TRBV4-1 to TRBJ1-2, with a tentative D call TRBD1 (6 bases). Germline CDR1 reads MGHRA; CDR2 reads YSYEKL. V was trimmed by 3 bases and J by 6 bases, leaving 11 bases between them. The CDR3 spans 13 residues.